The present entry profiles one T cell receptor beta chain with its context. Antigen unknown. The sample belongs to a study of T cell repertoires in cytomegalovirus infection. About the research overall: Public signatures in TCR beta pointed to CMV infection and matching HLA type.

The study's findings and limits: The response measured ex vivo was dominated by TCR beta clonotypes (HLA-C-restricted and CMV-specific). Of the TCR beta families, the public ones yielded a cumulative frequency that identified carriers of CMV plus the relevant HLA.

TCRdb called the reads again in MiXCR, with one record for every CDR3 protein. The table has some 180,000 distinct CDR3 sequences, approximately 17% seen once. The source of this sequence is a human donor in good health (CMV status not recorded). Some clones in this sample may be carry-over from other donors' samples. Sequenced sample: CD8+ T cells from PBMCs.

Here the CDR3 reads CASSTDGLSSYNEQFF. CDR3 nucleotide sequence: TGTGCCAGCAGTACCGACGGTCTTAGCTCCTACAATGAGCAGTTCTTC. This chain joins TRBV12-3 or TRBV12-4 and TRBJ2-1; D call uncertain. The CDR3 totals 16 residues. Trimming stripped 5 bases from V and 0 bases from J, with 14 bases between.